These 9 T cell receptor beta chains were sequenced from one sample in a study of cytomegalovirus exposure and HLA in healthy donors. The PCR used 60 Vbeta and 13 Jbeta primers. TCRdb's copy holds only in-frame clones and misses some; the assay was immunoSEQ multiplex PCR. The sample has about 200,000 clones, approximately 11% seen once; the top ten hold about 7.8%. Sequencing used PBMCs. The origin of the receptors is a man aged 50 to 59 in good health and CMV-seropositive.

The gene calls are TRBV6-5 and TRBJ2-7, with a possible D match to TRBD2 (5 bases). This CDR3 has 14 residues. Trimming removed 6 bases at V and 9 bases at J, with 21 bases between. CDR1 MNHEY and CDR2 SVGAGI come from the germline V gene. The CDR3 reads CASRSGELPRGQYF. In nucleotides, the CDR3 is TGTGCCAGCAGAAGTGGGGAGTTGCCCCGGGGGCAGTACTTC.

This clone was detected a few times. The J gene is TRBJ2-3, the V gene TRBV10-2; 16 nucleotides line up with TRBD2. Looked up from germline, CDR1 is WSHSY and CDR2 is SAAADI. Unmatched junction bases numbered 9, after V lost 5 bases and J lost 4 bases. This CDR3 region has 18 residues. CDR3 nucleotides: TGCGCCAGCAGTTTAGGGGCCGGGACTAGCGGGGGGGCAGATACGCAGTATTTT. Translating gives CASSLGAGTSGGADTQYF.

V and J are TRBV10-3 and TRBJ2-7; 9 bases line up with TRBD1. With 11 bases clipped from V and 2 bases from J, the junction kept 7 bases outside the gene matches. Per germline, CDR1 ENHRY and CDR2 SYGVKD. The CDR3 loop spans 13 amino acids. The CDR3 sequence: CAGGGTGPYEQYF. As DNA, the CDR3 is TGTGCCGGGGGGGGGACAGGGCCCTACGAGCAGTACTTC.

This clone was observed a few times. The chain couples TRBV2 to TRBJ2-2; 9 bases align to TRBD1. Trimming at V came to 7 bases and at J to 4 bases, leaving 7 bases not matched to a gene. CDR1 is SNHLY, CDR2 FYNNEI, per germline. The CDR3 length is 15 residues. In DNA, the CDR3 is TGTGCCAGCACCCGGGACAGGGTGAGCACCGGGGAGCTGTTTTTT. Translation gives CASTRDRVSTGELFF. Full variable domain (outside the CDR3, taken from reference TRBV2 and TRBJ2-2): EPEVTQTPSHQVTQMGQEVILRCVPISNHLYFYWYRQILGQKVEFLVSFYNNEISEKSEIFDDQFSVERPDGSNFTLKIRSTKLEDSAMYFCASTRDRVSTGELFFGEGSRLTVL.

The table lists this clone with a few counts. CDR3 protein: CATREGYQETQYF. For the CDR3, the DNA is TGTGCCACCAGGGAGGGGTACCAAGAGACCCAGTACTTC. The rearrangement links TRBV15 to TRBJ2-5, with TRBD2 as a possible D gene (6 bases). The CDR3 is 13 residues long. CDR1 is LNHNV, CDR2 YYDKDF, per germline (reference sequence). Trimming shortened V by 6 bases and J by 0 bases, and 8 bases separated the two germline ends.

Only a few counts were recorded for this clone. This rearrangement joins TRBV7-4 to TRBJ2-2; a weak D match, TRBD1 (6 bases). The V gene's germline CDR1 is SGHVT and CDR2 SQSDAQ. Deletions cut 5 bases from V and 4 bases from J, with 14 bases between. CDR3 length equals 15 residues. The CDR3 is CASSPRDTLTGELFF. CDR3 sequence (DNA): TGTGCCAGCAGCCCCCGGGACACCCTCACCGGGGAGCTGTTTTTT.

The CDR3 coding sequence is TGTGCCAGCAGTTTTCAGAACTATGGCTACACCTTC. Protein: CASSFQNYGYTF. The chain joins TRBV28 to TRBJ1-2; D is uncertain. CDR1 is MDHEN, CDR2 SYDVKM, per germline. The CDR3 is made up of 12 amino acids. Trimming stripped 3 bases from V and 2 bases from J, with 4 bases between.

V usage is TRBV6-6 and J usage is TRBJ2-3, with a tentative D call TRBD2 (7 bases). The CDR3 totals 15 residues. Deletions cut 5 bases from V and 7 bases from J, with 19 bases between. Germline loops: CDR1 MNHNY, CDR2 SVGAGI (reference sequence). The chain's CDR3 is CASSIDRLSGNTQYF. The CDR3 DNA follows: TGTGCCAGCAGTATTGACAGGTTAAGCGGGAATACGCAGTATTTT.

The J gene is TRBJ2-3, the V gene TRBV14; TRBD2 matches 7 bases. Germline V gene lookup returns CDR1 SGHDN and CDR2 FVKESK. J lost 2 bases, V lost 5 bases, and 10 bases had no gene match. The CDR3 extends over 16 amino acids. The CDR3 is CASSSRLARSTDTQYF. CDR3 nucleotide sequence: TGTGCCAGCAGCTCCCGACTAGCCAGATCCACAGATACGCAGTATTTT.